The 12 T cell receptor beta chains reported below all come from one sample, sequenced in a study of blood T cell repertoires in COVID-19. Libraries were prepared by immunoSEQ multiplex PCR; TCRdb keeps only in-frame clonotypes and omits some of them. The sample lists approximately 84,000 clones; more than 65% were seen once. The sequenced sample consisted of peripheral blood. The receptor set was obtained from a human donor in a cohort sampled during active COVID-19.

This chain connects TRBV6-6 to TRBJ1-5, with unresolved D. The germline V and J ends were trimmed by 8 bases and 6 bases, with 20 bases remaining between them. The CDR3 has 15 residues. Germline lookup yields CDR1 MNHNY and CDR2 SVGAGI (reference sequence). The CDR3 here is CASGLDEGVGQPQHF. CDR3 DNA sequence: TGTGCCAGCGGGTTAGACGAGGGAGTAGGTCAGCCCCAGCATTTT.

The chain joins TRBV24-1 to TRBJ2-1, with D maybe TRBD1 (5 bases). The CDR3 has 15 residues. Germline CDR1 is KGHDR and CDR2 is SFDVKD. Trimming removed 2 bases at V and 7 bases at J, with 14 bases between. This CDR3 reads CATSDSGIQRNEQFF. The CDR3 nucleotides read TGTGCCACCAGTGATTCAGGGATTCAGAGAAATGAGCAGTTCTTC.

The V call is TRBV7-2, the J call TRBJ1-4, with D possibly being TRBD1 (5 bases). V was trimmed by 5 bases and J by 8 bases, leaving 15 bases between them. The CDR3 length is 14 residues. CDR1 SGHTA and CDR2 FQGNSA come from the germline V gene. The CDR3 nucleotides are TGTGCCAGCAGCCCCGCGGCGGGGGACGAAAAACTGTTTTTT. Translation: CASSPAAGDEKLFF. The full variable domain, its missing parts supplied by reference TRBV7-2 and TRBJ1-4, is GAGVSQSPSNKVTEKGKDVELRCDPISGHTALYWYRQSLGQGLEFLIYFQGNSAPDKSGLPSDRFSAERTGGSVSTLTIQRTQQEDSAVYLCASSPAAGDEKLFFGSGTQLSVL.

The sample holds a few counts of this clone. The chain has TRBV5-4 and TRBJ2-1; 12 nucleotides agree with TRBD2. CDR3 length equals 16 residues. V shed 2 bases, J shed 4 bases, and the junction held 4 bases outside the gene matches. In germline, CDR1 is SGHNT, CDR2 YYREEE (reference sequence). CDR3 amino acids: CASSLRTSGTYNEQFF. CDR3 nucleotide sequence: TGTGCCAGCAGCTTACGGACTAGCGGGACTTACAATGAGCAGTTCTTC.

J is TRBJ2-7 and V is TRBV28; TRBD1 is a possible D gene (6 bases). The CDR3 covers 14 residues. The V gene lost 3 bases and the J gene lost 1 base, with 10 bases spanning the gap. Germline lookup yields CDR1 MDHEN and CDR2 SYDVKM. CDR3 sequence reads: CASSLLQGSYEQYF. The CDR3, as DNA: TGTGCCAGCAGTTTGCTACAGGGTTCCTACGAGCAGTACTTC.

The J gene is TRBJ2-7, the V gene TRBV20-1, with D uncertain. CDR3 length: 11 amino acids. V dropped 6 bases and J dropped 2 bases, with 8 bases sitting between them. Looked up from germline, CDR1 is DFQATT and CDR2 is SNEGSKA (reference sequence). For the CDR3, the DNA is TGCAGTGCCAAGAGTCCCTACGAGCAGTACTTC. Residues: CSAKSPYEQYF.

This clone was counted a few times. This sequence joins TRBV5-4 and TRBJ2-1, with 7 nucleotides matching TRBD2. Looked up from germline, CDR1 is SGHNT and CDR2 is YYREEE (reference sequence). The CDR3 is 16 amino acids. Losses at the gene ends were 5 bases for V and 13 bases for J; bases not matched to a gene: 21. CDR3 in amino acids: CASSTYSGTKAPSQFF. CDR3 DNA sequence: TGTGCCAGCAGTACTTATTCCGGGACTAAGGCACCCAGTCAGTTCTTC.

This clone is deemed medium-sized. The chain employs TRBV5-8 and TRBJ2-1, with TRBD1 matching over 7 bases. This CDR3 region has 16 residues. CDR1 SGHTS and CDR2 YDEGEE come from the germline V gene. With V trimmed by 4 bases and J by 9 bases, 16 bases remained unmatched. CDR3 sequence (DNA): TGTGCCAGCAGCCTATGGGACAGTCCCATATTAGGTGAGCAGTTCTTC. It encodes CASSLWDSPILGEQFF.

The chain joins TRBV6-5 to TRBJ2-7; D is uncertain. The V end lost 4 bases, the J end lost 6 bases, and 13 bases lay between the germline ends. The CDR3 is 13 residues long. Germline V CDR1 and CDR2: MNHEY, SVGAGI. CDR3 amino acids: CASSFEERSEQYF. Written as DNA, the CDR3 is TGTGCCAGCAGTTTCGAGGAGCGTAGCGAGCAGTACTTC.

As DNA, the CDR3 is TGTGCCACCAGTGATGGGACAGGGAAGGCTTTCTTT. This gives the protein CATSDGTGKAFF. This chain links TRBV24-1 with TRBJ1-1; 9 positions agree with TRBD1. There are 12 residues in the CDR3. Germline CDR1 KGHDR, CDR2 SFDVKD. The V gene end was trimmed by 3 bases and the J gene end by 11 bases; junction bases not matched to a gene: 3.

The chain joins TRBV5-1 to TRBJ2-2; the match to TRBD2 covers 11 bases. Germline V gene lookup returns CDR1 SGHRS and CDR2 YFSETQ. This CDR3 comprises 17 residues. Trimming took 4 bases from V and 6 from J; bases not matched to a gene: 11. The CDR3 sequence: CASSVTSGTGGAGELFF. CDR3 nucleotides: TGCGCCAGCAGCGTGACTAGCGGGACCGGCGGGGCCGGGGAGCTGTTTTTT.

This clone was detected many times. The genes are TRBV5-1 and TRBJ2-4, with 7 bases that match TRBD2. The trim removed 0 bases at V and 8 bases at J, leaving 5 bases unmatched. Germline V gene sequence: CDR1 SGHRS, CDR2 YFSETQ. The length of the CDR3 is 14 residues. The CDR3 is CASSLAEGRDIQYF. CDR3 nucleotides: TGCGCCAGCAGCTTGGCCGAGGGGAGGGACATTCAGTACTTC.